Following are 8 T cell receptor beta chains from one sample sequenced in a study of cytomegalovirus exposure and HLA in healthy donors. PCR amplification relied on 60 Vbeta primers (plus 13 Jbeta primers). Clones were read by immunoSEQ multiplex PCR, and TCRdb kept only the in-frame ones, dropping some. The table has 90,000 to 140,000 clones, roughly 80% seen once. The sequenced sample consisted of PBMCs. These receptors all stem from a man between 25 and 39 years old in good health and CMV-seropositive.

The J gene is TRBJ1-2, the V gene TRBV6-5; TRBD1 agrees at 9 bases. CDR1 MNHEY and CDR2 SVGAGI come from the germline V gene. The CDR3 is made up of 15 amino acids. Trimming at V came to 0 bases and at J to 2 bases, leaving 1 base not matched to a gene. This chain's CDR3 is CASSYSGTGNYGYTF. The CDR3 DNA follows: TGTGCCAGCAGTTACTCCGGGACAGGGAACTATGGCTACACCTTC.

The rearrangement joins TRBV5-1 to TRBJ2-5, with 11 bases matching TRBD2. Germline values: CDR1 SGHRS, CDR2 YFSETQ. This CDR3 comprises 15 residues. J was trimmed by 1 base and V by 6 bases; bases with no gene match: 5. In DNA form, the CDR3 reads TGCGCCAGCACTCGGACTAGCGGGCCCCAAGAGACCCAGTACTTC. It yields the protein CASTRTSGPQETQYF.

The rearrangement links TRBV2 to TRBJ1-1, with 7 bases lining up with TRBD1. Germline loops: CDR1 SNHLY, CDR2 FYNNEI. Germline trimming cut 5 bases from V and 0 bases from J; bases unmatched to any gene: 3. The CDR3 contains 14 residues. The CDR3, as DNA: TGTGCCAGCAGTTTGACAGGGTTGAACACTGAAGCTTTCTTT. This sequence encodes CASSLTGLNTEAFF.

The chain couples TRBV6-5 to TRBJ2-1; maybe TRBD2 (6 bases). Germline CDR1 MNHEY, CDR2 SVGAGI. The CDR3 spans 16 residues. Trimming took 4 bases from V and 7 from J, leaving 20 bases between them. In DNA form, the CDR3 reads TGTGCCAGCAGTTTACACCTACGGGGGATTTGGAATGAGCAGTTCTTC. Its protein product is CASSLHLRGIWNEQFF.

This chain uses TRBV19 with TRBJ1-2; 7 bases match TRBD1. V lost 2 bases, J lost 1 base, and 1 base stayed unmatched. Germline V lookup: CDR1 LNHDA, CDR2 SQIVND (reference sequence). This CDR3 has 14 amino acids. The CDR3 here is CASSIRDSNYGYTF. In nucleotides, the CDR3 is TGTGCCAGTAGTATACGGGACAGTAACTATGGCTACACCTTC.

This chain connects TRBV19 to TRBJ2-3, with 11 bases matching TRBD2. CDR1 is LNHDA and CDR2 is SQIVND in the germline V gene (reference sequence). Trimming took 9 bases from V and 4 from J; bases not matched to a gene: 9. This CDR3 comprises 15 residues. This CDR3 reads CARRASGGLSDTQYF. The CDR3 region has the DNA TGTGCCAGGCGTGCTAGCGGGGGGTTGTCAGATACGCAGTATTTT.

This chain connects TRBV7-2 to TRBJ2-2; 7 bases align to TRBD1. Unmatched junction bases numbered 1, after V lost 5 bases and J lost 1 base. This CDR3 spans 14 amino acids. Germline CDR1 is SGHTA and CDR2 is FQGNSA. For the CDR3, the DNA is TGTGCCAGCAGCAGGACAGGGAACACCGGGGAGCTGTTTTTT. Translation: CASSRTGNTGELFF.

This clone was detected only once. At one end, the junction sequence differs from germline, possibly due to a read error. In the same sample, other DNA sequences code for this CDR3. The chain uses TRBV5-1 and TRBJ1-6; D is undetermined. The germline V gene has CDR1 SGHRS and CDR2 YFSETQ. The CDR3 totals 17 residues. The CDR3, as DNA: TGCGCCAGCAGCTCCAACCCAACGAGCTCCTATAATTCACCCCTCCACTTC. Its translation is CASSSNPTSSYNSPLHF.